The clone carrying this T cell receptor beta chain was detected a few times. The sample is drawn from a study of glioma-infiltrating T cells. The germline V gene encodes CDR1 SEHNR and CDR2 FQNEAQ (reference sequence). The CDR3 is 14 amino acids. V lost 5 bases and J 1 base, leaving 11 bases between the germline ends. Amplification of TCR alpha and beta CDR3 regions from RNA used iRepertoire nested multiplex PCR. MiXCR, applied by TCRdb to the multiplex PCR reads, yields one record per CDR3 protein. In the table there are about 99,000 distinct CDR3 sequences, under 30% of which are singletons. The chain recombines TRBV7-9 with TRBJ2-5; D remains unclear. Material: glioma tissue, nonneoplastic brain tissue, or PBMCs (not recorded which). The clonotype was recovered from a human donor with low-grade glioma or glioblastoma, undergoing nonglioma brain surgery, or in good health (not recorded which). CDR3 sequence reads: CASSVGEIQETQYF. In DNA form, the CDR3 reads TGTGCCAGCAGCGTAGGAGAAATCCAAGAGACCCAGTACTTC.